This entry lists 5 T cell receptor beta chains sequenced from one sample in a study of long-term antiretroviral therapy in people with HIV. Version v3.0 of the immunoSEQ assay was performed at survey level. The assay was immunoSEQ multiplex PCR, and TCRdb's table has in-frame clones only and misses some. The data contain roughly 16,000 clones, 70% to 90% of them singletons. Source: unsorted PBMCs, taken 0.1 years before starting antiretroviral therapy. The receptors were sampled from a man younger than 35 with HIV.

The chain joins TRBV7-6 to TRBJ2-3; perhaps D is TRBD1 or TRBD2 (5 bases each). Trimming took off 5 bases at V and 6 bases at J, with 18 bases between the two ends. The CDR3 length is 15 residues. Germline CDR1 reads SGHVS; CDR2 reads FNYEAQ. The DNA of the CDR3 is TGTGCCAGCAGCCTGAATGGGGGAGAGGGCGATACGCAGTATTTT. This sequence encodes CASSLNGGEGDTQYF. Complete variable domain (other parts from reference TRBV7-6 and TRBJ2-3): GAGVSQSPRYKVTKRGQDVALRCDPISGHVSLYWYRQALGQGPEFLTYFNYEAQQDKSGLPNDRFSAERPEGSISTLTIQRTEQRDSAMYRCASSLNGGEGDTQYFGPGTRLTVL.

This clone has more than one count but fewer than ten. The rearrangement uses TRBV7-2 and TRBJ2-3; 9 bases are shared with TRBD1. There are 13 residues in the CDR3. Germline lookup yields CDR1 SGHTA and CDR2 FQGNSA. V lost 8 bases to trimming and J lost 0 bases; unmatched junction nucleotides: 0. The CDR3, as DNA: TGTGCCAGCGGGACAGGGAGCACAGATACGCAGTATTTT. Protein sequence: CASGTGSTDTQYF.

V and J are TRBV14 and TRBJ2-1, with 10 positions matching TRBD2. With 3 bases clipped from V and 4 bases from J, the junction kept 18 bases outside the gene matches. The CDR3 runs 20 residues. Germline CDR1 and CDR2: SGHDN and FVKESK. Here the CDR3 DNA reads TGTGCCAGCAGCCAGGACGTAAGGCTAGCGGGAGAGAAATTTTACAATGAGCAGTTCTTC. Protein: CASSQDVRLAGEKFYNEQFF.

This rearrangement joins TRBV7-9 to TRBJ2-2; D gene uncertain. The CDR3 contains 16 residues. Germline loops: CDR1 SEHNR, CDR2 FQNEAQ (reference sequence). Trimming took off 5 bases at V and 0 bases at J, with 13 bases between the two ends. Here the CDR3 DNA reads TGTGCCAGCAGCACTCGTGAAAGAGCGAACACCGGGGAGCTGTTTTTT. Its translation is CASSTRERANTGELFF.

In this sample, this clone turned up a few times. In DNA, the CDR3 is TGTGCCAGCAGTTTGTCCAGGACTACCTACGAGCAGTACTTC. Amino acid sequence: CASSLSRTTYEQYF. This chain joins TRBV27 and TRBJ2-7; a weak D match, TRBD2 (6 bases). Trimming took 3 bases from V and 2 from J, leaving 11 bases between them. The germline gives CDR1 MNHEY, CDR2 SMNVEV (reference sequence). This CDR3 region has 14 residues.